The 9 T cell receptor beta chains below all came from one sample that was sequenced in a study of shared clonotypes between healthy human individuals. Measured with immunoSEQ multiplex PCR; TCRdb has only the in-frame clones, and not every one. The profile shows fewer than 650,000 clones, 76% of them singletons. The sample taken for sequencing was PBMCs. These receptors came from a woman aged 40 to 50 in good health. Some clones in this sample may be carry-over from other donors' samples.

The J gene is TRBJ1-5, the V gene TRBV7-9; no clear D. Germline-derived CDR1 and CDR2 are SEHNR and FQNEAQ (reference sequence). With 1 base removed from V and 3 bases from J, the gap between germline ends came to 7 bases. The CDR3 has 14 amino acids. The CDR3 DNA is TGTGCCAGCAGCTTAGATAGGGTCAATCAGCCCCAGCATTTT. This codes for CASSLDRVNQPQHF. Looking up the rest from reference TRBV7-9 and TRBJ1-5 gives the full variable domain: DTGVSQNPRHKITKRGQNVTFRCDPISEHNRLYWYRQTLGQGPEFLTYFQNEAQLEKSRLLSDRFSAERPKGSFSTLEIQRTEQGDSAMYLCASSLDRVNQPQHFGDGTRLSIL.

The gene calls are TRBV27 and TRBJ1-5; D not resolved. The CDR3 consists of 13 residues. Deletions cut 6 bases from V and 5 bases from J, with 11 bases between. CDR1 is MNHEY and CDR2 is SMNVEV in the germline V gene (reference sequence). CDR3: CASSLRIDQPQHF. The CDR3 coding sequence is TGTGCCAGCAGCCTAAGGATCGATCAGCCCCAGCATTTT.

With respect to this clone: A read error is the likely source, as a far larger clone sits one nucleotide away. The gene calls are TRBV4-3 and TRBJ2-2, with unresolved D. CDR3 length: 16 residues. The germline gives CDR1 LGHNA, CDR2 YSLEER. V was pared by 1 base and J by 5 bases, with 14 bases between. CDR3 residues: CASSQGVGGETGELFF. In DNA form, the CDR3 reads TGCGCCAGCAGCCAAGGTGTTGGTGGAGAGACCGGGGAGCTGTTTTTT.

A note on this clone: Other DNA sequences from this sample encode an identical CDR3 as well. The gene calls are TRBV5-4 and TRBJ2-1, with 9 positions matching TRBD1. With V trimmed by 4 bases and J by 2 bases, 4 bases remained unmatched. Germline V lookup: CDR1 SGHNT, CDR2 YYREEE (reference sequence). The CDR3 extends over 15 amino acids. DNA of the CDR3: TGTGCCAGCAGCCTGGGGACAGGGCCCTACAATGAGCAGTTCTTC. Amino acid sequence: CASSLGTGPYNEQFF.

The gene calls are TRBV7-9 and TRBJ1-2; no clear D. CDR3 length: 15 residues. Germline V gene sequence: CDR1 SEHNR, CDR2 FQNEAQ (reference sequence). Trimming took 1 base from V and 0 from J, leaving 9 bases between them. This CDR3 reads CASSLGPEANYGYTF. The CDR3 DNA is TGTGCCAGCAGCTTAGGGCCAGAAGCTAACTATGGCTACACCTTC.

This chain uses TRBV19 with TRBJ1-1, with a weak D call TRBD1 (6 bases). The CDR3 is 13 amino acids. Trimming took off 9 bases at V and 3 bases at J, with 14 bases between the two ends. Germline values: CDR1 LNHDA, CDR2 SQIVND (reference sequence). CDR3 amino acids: CASRTNRDTEAFF. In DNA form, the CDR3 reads TGTGCCAGCAGAACTAACAGGGACACTGAAGCTTTCTTT.

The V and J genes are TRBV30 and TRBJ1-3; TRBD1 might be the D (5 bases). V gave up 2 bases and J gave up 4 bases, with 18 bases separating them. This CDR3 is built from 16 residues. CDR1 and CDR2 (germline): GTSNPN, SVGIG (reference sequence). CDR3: CAWSSLGLIPGNTIYF. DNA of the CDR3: TGTGCCTGGAGTTCCTTGGGACTTATTCCCGGAAACACCATATATTTT.

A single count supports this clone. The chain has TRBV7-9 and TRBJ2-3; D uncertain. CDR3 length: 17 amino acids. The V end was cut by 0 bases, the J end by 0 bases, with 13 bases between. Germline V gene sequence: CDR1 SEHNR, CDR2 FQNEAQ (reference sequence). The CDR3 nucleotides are TGTGCCAGCAGCTTAGCGCTGGCCAGCGCGAGCACAGATACGCAGTATTTT. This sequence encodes CASSLALASASTDTQYF.

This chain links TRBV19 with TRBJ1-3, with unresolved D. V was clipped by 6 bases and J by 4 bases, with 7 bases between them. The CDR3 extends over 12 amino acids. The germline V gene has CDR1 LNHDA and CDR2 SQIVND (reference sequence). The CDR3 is CASREQGNTIYF. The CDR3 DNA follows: TGTGCCAGTAGGGAACAGGGAAACACCATATATTTT. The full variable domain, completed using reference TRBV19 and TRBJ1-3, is DGGITQSPKYLFRKEGQNVTLSCEQNLNHDAMYWYRQDPGQGLRLIYYSQIVNDFQKGDIAEGYSVSREKKESFPLTVTSAQKNPTAFYLCASREQGNTIYFGEGSWLTVV.